This TCR beta chain derives from a study of cytomegalovirus exposure and HLA in healthy donors. Study-wide results and limits: Cytomegalovirus-associated status was assigned to about 180 TCR beta chains. In a later analysis, across HLA loci, associated TCR counts were highest for DRB1, lowest for HLA-C.

It was with 60 Vbeta and 13 Jbeta primers that the PCR ran. This table comes from immunoSEQ multiplex PCR, and its TCRdb copy is limited to in-frame clones, with some not included. The repertoire has around 64,000 clones, roughly 72% of them found once; the top ten carry 22%. A note on this clone: What it binds is unknown.

The germline CDR1 and CDR2 sequences are KGHSH and LQKENI. V was clipped by 3 bases and J by 4 bases; unmatched bases: 8. The CDR3 is made up of 15 amino acids. The donors, nominally healthy at sampling, likely had unrecorded immune exposures. The TCR originated in a woman in her 30s in good health and CMV-seropositive. The V gene is TRBV18, the J gene TRBJ2-5; 7 nucleotides match TRBD1. The specimen was PBMCs. CDR3 nucleotide sequence: TGTGCCAGCTCACCCCCTCTAGGGGGCCCAGAGACCCAGTACTTC. Encoded protein: CASSPPLGGPETQYF.